This T cell receptor (beta chain) was sequenced for a study of blood T cells in healthy people across ages (dated by TCRdb to 2014 to 2015). For the study in its entirety: In model experiments, template switching captured roughly one uniquely barcoded TCR beta cDNA molecule for every two T cells. The study measured age-related changes in TCR beta repertoire diversity using deep sequencing normalized with unique cDNA molecular identifiers. Four age groups were formed from the donors: young (average about 15 years), middle-aged (around 37), aged (about 68) and long-lived (approximately 80). Two additional independent replicas of 1 million unique cDNA reads from the same blood draw were analyzed for two donors (one aged 18 to 30 and one aged 80 or older). The full study reports these points: Total diversity estimates from one million sequenced T cells were considered lower bounds and underestimates. The CMV infection status of donors was not known, potentially confounding age-related changes in expanded clonotypes. Observed TCR beta diversity correlated strongly with the percentage of naive T cells measured by flow cytometry. As age increased, observed TCR beta diversity per million T cells dropped in a roughly linear way, and a significant reduction was already evident by age 40. Conclusive comparison of naive and antigen-experienced compartments was prevented by the profiling of bulk unsorted PBMCs. Compared with the aged group, more naive CD4+ T cells, fewer expanded clones and increased TCR diversity were shown by the long-lived group, suggesting age selection.

Library generation was performed with 5' RACE. For sequencing, an Illumina HiSeq 2500 was employed. A second roughly 6 to 12 cycle PCR used a sample-barcoded 5' primer and a J-beta primer mix. A template-switch 5' adaptor carrying 12 random nucleotides introduced a unique molecular identifier onto each TCR beta cDNA molecule. Each sample yielded at least 2.5 million CDR3-containing paired-end reads. All of the RNA was converted into first-strand cDNA using the Mint cDNA synthesis kit, with a TRBC-specific oligonucleotide serving as the primer. Following uracil-DNA glycosylase treatment, a first 18-cycle PCR with universal primers M1SS and BC2_uni_R was performed on all cDNA. As for how the authors treated the data: For normalization, 1 million high-quality reads were randomly selected from each sample, with every read carrying a distinct molecular identifier. Reads sharing molecular identifiers were discarded rather than binned into consensus sequences. MiTCR, with a Q25 quality threshold and the strictest error-elimination algorithm, was used for CDR3 identification, clonotype clustering and error correction. Lower-bound total TCR beta diversity was estimated with a nonparametric unseen species model using Euler transformation. TCRdb reran the public reads through fastp at Q25 and MiXCR, keeping productive beta chains. Every distinct CDR3 protein forms one entry, paired with its most common genes and DNA. TCRdb's processing, not the authors' own work, is the source of the V and J calls. Here the sample has around 520,000 distinct CDR3 sequences; 25% to 35% occur a single time. Of the sample, roughly 3.5% is held by the ten largest clones.

The donors were roughly 38 Caucasian individuals from Russia, aged roughly 6 to 90 years, who were systemically healthy. Approximately 9.3 milliliters of peripheral blood were drawn from each donor into EDTA-treated Vacutainer tubes. Ficoll-Paque density-gradient centrifugation was used to isolate PBMCs, with at least 6 million obtained per sample. Trizol reagent was used to extract total RNA from PBMCs, with at least 6 micrograms per sample. Naive CD45RAhigh/CD27high T cell percentages were measured by flow cytometry on a PBMC aliquot from every donor. This clonotype has a handful of counts. Its antigen is still unknown. Within one base of it there is no much larger clone, and no base qualities were kept. Based on the germline V gene, the CDR1 and CDR2 sequences are MGHRA and YSYEKL. Counted from cysteine to phenylalanine, this CDR3 has 15 amino acids. Only the CDR3 DNA is retained, 45 bases long and in frame from the first base.

The same sample was also used in a study of T cells of mothers and their children. Taken from the second paper: Donors were nine systemically healthy Caucasian individuals: three mothers and their six children. cDNA synthesis used all of the extracted RNA, with 1.5 ug of RNA in each 15 ul reaction. In the second PCR, the M1S primer added sample barcodes and 2-4 random nucleotides. Over 8.5 million TCR beta CDR3 reads came from each mother, compared with some 3 million reads from each child. Thymic selection similarly shapes TCR recombination output in related and unrelated pairs, with minor effect from inherited differences. Normalized repertoire overlap was always found to be slightly, but never significantly, higher in related mother-child pairs than in unrelated mother-child pairs. No persistent microchimeric T cell clones were found, with a detection sensitivity of roughly 100 clones per million clonotypes. To look for features that set related mother-child pairs apart from unrelated individuals, the researchers ran deep NGS to compare the TCR beta repertoires of mothers and children. The mean age was roughly 36 +/- 4 years for the mothers and about 10 +/- 4 years for the children. After adapter ligation was performed with NEBNext reagents, the libraries were sequenced on an Illumina HiSeq 2000 with 100+100 nt paired-end reads. To prevent cross-contamination, the mother and child libraries were prepared a month apart and were sequenced in separate runs. Between about 500,000 and 2,300,000 distinct TCR beta clonotypes were identified per donor. Naive TCR beta clonotypes were estimated from low-frequency clonotypes matched to each donor's FACS-determined naive share, without sorting.

The sample taken for sequencing was blood. The rearranged chain carries TRBV4-1 and TRBJ2-5; the D segment cannot be called with confidence. The assigned J gene may be wrong: the sequence end matches TRBJ2-1 better. This receptor was taken from a boy under 10 years old in good health. The DNA sequence reads TGCGCCAGCAGCCAAGATGGCCTTGGGCCCTTGGAGCAGTTCTTC. It translates to CASSQDGLGPLEQFF.